One and the same sample provided the 5 T cell receptor beta chains below, sequenced in a study of T cells expressing NK-cell markers. Following a re-call of the 5' RACE reads, TCRdb has one entry per CDR3 protein and lacks DNA. The sample's table shows about 390,000 distinct CDR3 sequences. The sequencing sample was made of blood T cells: a sorted CD56 or NKG2C T cell subset, CD4+ or CD8+ T cells, or bulk PBMC T cells (not recorded which). The origin of the receptors is a woman between 45 and 65 years old in good health.

CDR3 protein: CASSFPGLRDNQPQHF. J is TRBJ1-5 and V is TRBV28; absent DNA, TCRdb's TRBD1 call cannot be checked. The germline V gene has CDR1 MDHEN and CDR2 SYDVKM. There are 16 residues in the CDR3.

The V and J genes are TRBV6-5 and TRBJ2-6; TCRdb's D call of TRBD1 is untestable without DNA. CDR1 MNHEY and CDR2 SVGAGI come from the germline V gene. The CDR3 has 18 amino acids. This CDR3 reads CASSYLGQGPPGANVLTF.

The V and J genes are TRBV5-1 and TRBJ1-6. The CDR3 extends over 13 amino acids. Germline CDR1 SGHRS, CDR2 YFSETQ. This chain's CDR3 is CASTWTVNSPLHF.

This chain joins TRBV30 and TRBJ2-1; TCRdb outputs TRBD2, but without DNA this stays unchecked. Germline V gene lookup returns CDR1 GTSNPN and CDR2 SVGIG (reference sequence). The CDR3 extends over 11 amino acids. CDR3: CALLTAGEQFF.

V is TRBV6-1 and J is TRBJ2-7; TCRdb's D call, TRBD2, is unchecked because there is no DNA. Per germline, CDR1 MNHNS and CDR2 SASEGT. CDR3 length equals 14 residues. CDR3 in amino acids: CASSEIAETYEQYF.